Listed below are T cell receptor beta chains from one sample, sequenced in a study of blood T cell repertoires in COVID-19. Sequencing was performed with immunoSEQ multiplex PCR; in TCRdb, only in-frame clones are kept and a portion is missing. This table has about 250,000 clones, around nine tenths appearing once. Sequencing input: peripheral blood. Receptors were obtained from a man of 80 years or more with acute or convalescent COVID-19. Each CDR3 is given with its conserved first and last residue. A D gene is named only where the DNA matches it firmly. Clone size is not always given. Where it is, it says once, few, many or a class for expanded clones.

v_call: TRBV2
d_call: TRBD2
clone_size: .
j_call: TRBJ2-1
cdr3_aa: CASSGTSVDEQFF
cdr3_nt: TGTGCCAGCTCCGGGACTAGCGTGGATGAGCAGTTCTTC

v_call: TRBV6-5
d_call: .
clone_size: .
j_call: TRBJ1-5
cdr3_aa: CASSYSSDQPQHF
cdr3_nt: TGTGCCAGCAGTTACTCGAGTGATCAGCCCCAGCATTTT

v_call: TRBV6-4
d_call: .
clone_size: .
j_call: TRBJ1-4
cdr3_aa: CASSVGGNNEKLFF
cdr3_nt: TGTGCCAGCAGTGTTGGCGGGAACAATGAAAAACTGTTTTTT

v_call: TRBV7-8
d_call: .
clone_size: .
j_call: TRBJ2-1
cdr3_aa: CASRFNREHEQFF
cdr3_nt: TGTGCCAGCCGATTTAACAGGGAGCATGAGCAGTTCTTC

v_call: TRBV2
d_call: .
clone_size: .
j_call: TRBJ1-1
cdr3_aa: CASSERQTLNTEAFF
cdr3_nt: TGTGCCAGCAGTGAACGCCAGACTCTCAACACTGAAGCTTTCTTT

v_call: TRBV18
d_call: TRBD2
clone_size: .
j_call: TRBJ2-5
cdr3_aa: CASSLLRREDRETQYF
cdr3_nt: TGTGCCAGCTCACTTTTGCGACGGGAGGACCGAGAGACCCAGTACTTC

v_call: TRBV12-3/TRBV12-4
d_call: TRBD1
clone_size: .
j_call: TRBJ2-5
cdr3_aa: CASSTGGTETQYF
cdr3_nt: TGTGCCAGCAGTACAGGGGGCACAGAGACCCAGTACTTC

v_call: TRBV3-1/TRBV3-2
d_call: .
clone_size: once
j_call: TRBJ1-1
cdr3_aa: CASSQGTLATEAFF
cdr3_nt: TGTGCCAGCAGCCAGGGGACTCTGGCCACTGAAGCTTTCTTT

v_call: TRBV19
d_call: .
clone_size: .
j_call: TRBJ1-2
cdr3_aa: CASSNPTGGIIDAYGYTF
cdr3_nt: TGTGCCAGTAGTAACCCCACCGGGGGTATTATTGATGCGTATGGCTACACCTTC

v_call: TRBV19
d_call: TRBD1
clone_size: .
j_call: TRBJ1-2
cdr3_aa: CASTQDRGLEGYTF
cdr3_nt: TGTGCCAGTACTCAGGACAGGGGGTTGGAAGGCTACACCTTC

v_call: TRBV10-3
d_call: TRBD2
clone_size: once
j_call: TRBJ2-3
cdr3_aa: CAISPSGGGAKDTQYF
cdr3_nt: TGTGCCATCAGTCCGTCAGGCGGGGGGGCTAAAGATACGCAGTATTTT

v_call: TRBV7-3
d_call: .
clone_size: .
j_call: TRBJ1-2
cdr3_aa: CASSLTAGNGYTF
cdr3_nt: TGTGCCAGCAGCTTAACCGCAGGGAATGGCTACACCTTC

v_call: TRBV29-1
d_call: TRBD2
clone_size: once
j_call: TRBJ2-3
cdr3_aa: CSVEDPSGGGGPRSDTQYF
cdr3_nt: TGCAGCGTTGAAGACCCCAGCGGGGGCGGGGGGCCGCGGTCAGATACGCAGTATTTT

v_call: TRBV4-3
d_call: .
clone_size: once
j_call: TRBJ2-6
cdr3_aa: CASSQDRGSGANVLTF
cdr3_nt: TGCGCCAGCAGCCAAGATCGAGGGTCTGGGGCCAACGTCCTGACTTTC

v_call: TRBV6-4
d_call: .
clone_size: .
j_call: TRBJ1-1
cdr3_aa: CASSEEGLGNTEAFF
cdr3_nt: TGTGCCAGCAGTGAAGAGGGACTCGGGAACACTGAAGCTTTCTTT

v_call: TRBV6-5
d_call: TRBD2
clone_size: .
j_call: TRBJ2-2
cdr3_aa: CASSKTSGYTGELFF
cdr3_nt: TGTGCCAGCAGTAAAACTAGCGGGTACACCGGGGAGCTGTTTTTT

v_call: TRBV7-2
d_call: .
clone_size: .
j_call: TRBJ1-2
cdr3_aa: CASSSSRQSNYGYTF
cdr3_nt: TGTGCCAGCAGCTCCTCTCGACAGAGTAACTATGGCTACACCTTC

v_call: TRBV27
d_call: TRBD1
clone_size: .
j_call: TRBJ2-1
cdr3_aa: CASSFTGGLYEQFF
cdr3_nt: TGTGCCAGCAGTTTTACAGGGGGGCTGTATGAGCAGTTCTTC